This T cell receptor beta chain is from a study of breast tumors, draining lymph nodes, adjacent tissues. Notes on the study in general: Tumors had less TCR diversity than lymph nodes, more than nontumor tissue.

TCRdb used MiXCR to reprocess the multiplex PCR reads, holding one entry per CDR3 protein. The table lists approximately 300,000 distinct CDR3 sequences, about 30% of them singletons. Trimming shortened V by 4 bases and J by 3 bases, and 13 bases separated the two germline ends. The CDR3 length is 13 residues. The germline V gene has CDR1 GTSNPN and CDR2 SVGIG (reference sequence). Axillary draining lymph nodes of breast cancer patients supplied the node samples. Remarks on this clonotype: No antigen is known for it.

J is TRBJ2-7 and V is TRBV30, with D tentatively TRBD1 (6 bases). The TCR sequence derives from a female donor with breast cancer. Some clones in this sample may be carry-over from other donors' samples. The sample consisted of axillary lymph node tissue. The CDR3 here is CAWKQGSSYEQYF. The CDR3 coding sequence is TGTGCCTGGAAACAGGGTTCGAGCTACGAGCAGTACTTC. Filled out from reference TRBV30 and TRBJ2-7, the complete variable domain reads SQTIHQWPATLVQPVGSPLSLECTVEGTSNPNLYWYRQAAGRGLQLLFYSVGIGQISSEVPQNLSASRPQDRQFILSSKKLLLSDSGFYLCAWKQGSSYEQYFGPGTRLTVT.